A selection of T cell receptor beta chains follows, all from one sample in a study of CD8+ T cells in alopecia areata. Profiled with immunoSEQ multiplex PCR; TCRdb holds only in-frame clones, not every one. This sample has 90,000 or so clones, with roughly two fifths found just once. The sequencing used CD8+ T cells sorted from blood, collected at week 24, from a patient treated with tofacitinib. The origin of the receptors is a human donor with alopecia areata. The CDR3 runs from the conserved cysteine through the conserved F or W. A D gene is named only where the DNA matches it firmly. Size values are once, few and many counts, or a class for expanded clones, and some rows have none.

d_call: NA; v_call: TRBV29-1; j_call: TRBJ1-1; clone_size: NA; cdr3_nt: TGCAGCGTTCCCGCTGGGCCTCGGGAAGCTTTCTTT; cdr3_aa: CSVPAGPREAFF
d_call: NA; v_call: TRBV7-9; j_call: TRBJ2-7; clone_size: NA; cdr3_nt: TGTGCCAGCAGCCCTTCAGGGGCCTACGAGCAGTACTTC; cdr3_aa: CASSPSGAYEQYF
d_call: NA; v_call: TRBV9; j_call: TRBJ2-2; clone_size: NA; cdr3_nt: TGTGCCAGCAGCGTAGGGGACCCAGGGGAGCTGTTTTTT; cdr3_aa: CASSVGDPGELFF
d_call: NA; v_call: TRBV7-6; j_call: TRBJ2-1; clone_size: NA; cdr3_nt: TGTGCCACCGCATCTCGAAGCGACCGCTCCTACAATGAGCAGTTCTTC; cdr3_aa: CATASRSDRSYNEQFF
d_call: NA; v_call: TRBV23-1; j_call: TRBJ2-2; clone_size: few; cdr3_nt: TGCGCCAGCAGTCAAATTCGGGCCCGTTCCGGGGAGCTGTTTTTT; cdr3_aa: CASSQIRARSGELFF
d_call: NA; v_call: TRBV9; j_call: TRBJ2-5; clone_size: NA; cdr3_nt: TGTGCCAGCAGCGTAGAGGGACAAGAGACCCAGTACTTC; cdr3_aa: CASSVEGQETQYF
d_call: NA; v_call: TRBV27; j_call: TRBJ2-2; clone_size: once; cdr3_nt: TGTGCCAGCACCCAAAGGGGCAGGCCCGGGGAGCTGTTTTTT; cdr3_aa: CASTQRGRPGELFF
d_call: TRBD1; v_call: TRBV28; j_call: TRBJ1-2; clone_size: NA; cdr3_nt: TGTGCCAGCAACCCACAACAGGGGGCTTCTGATGGCTACACCTTC; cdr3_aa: CASNPQQGASDGYTF
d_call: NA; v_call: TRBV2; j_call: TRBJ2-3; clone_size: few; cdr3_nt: TGTGCCAGCAGTGAAAATGCAGCCCCGGATACGCAGTATTTT; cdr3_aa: CASSENAAPDTQYF
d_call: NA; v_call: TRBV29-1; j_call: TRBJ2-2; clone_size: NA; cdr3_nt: TGCAGCGCCCTATGGGGAAGGCACACCGGGGAGCTGTTTTTT; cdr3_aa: CSALWGRHTGELFF
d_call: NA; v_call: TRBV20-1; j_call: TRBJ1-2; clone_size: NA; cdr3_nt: TGCAGTGCTAGAGTCAGATATGGCTACACCTTC; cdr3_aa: CSARVRYGYTF
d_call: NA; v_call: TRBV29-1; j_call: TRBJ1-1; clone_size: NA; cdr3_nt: TGCACCTCGAAACGATCTGGTGAAGCTTTCTTT; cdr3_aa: CTSKRSGEAFF
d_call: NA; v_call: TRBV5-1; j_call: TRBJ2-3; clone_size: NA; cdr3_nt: TGCGCCAGCAGCCCCGACGGGGATACGCAGTATTTT; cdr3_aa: CASSPDGDTQYF
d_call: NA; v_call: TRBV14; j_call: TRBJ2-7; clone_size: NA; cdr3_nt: TGTGCCAGCAGCTCCGACAGATCCTACGAGCAGTACTTC; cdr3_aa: CASSSDRSYEQYF
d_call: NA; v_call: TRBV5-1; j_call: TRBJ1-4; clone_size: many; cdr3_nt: TGCGCCAGCAGCTTGGTGGGTTCAACTAATGAAAAACTGTTTTTT; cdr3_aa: CASSLVGSTNEKLFF
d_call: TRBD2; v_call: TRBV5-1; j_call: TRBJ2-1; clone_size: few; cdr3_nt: TGCGCCAGCAGCTTGGTTCCTAGCGGGAGGGCCGGGGAGCAGTTCTTC; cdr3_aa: CASSLVPSGRAGEQFF
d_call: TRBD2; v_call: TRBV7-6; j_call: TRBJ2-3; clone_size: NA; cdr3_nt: TGTGCCAGCAGCCCCCGACTAGCGGGTTCCACAGATACGCAGTATTTT; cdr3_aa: CASSPRLAGSTDTQYF
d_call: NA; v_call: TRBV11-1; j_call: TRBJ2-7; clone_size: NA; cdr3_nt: TGTGCCAGCAGCCACGGGACGGACTACGAGCAGTACTTC; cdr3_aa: CASSHGTDYEQYF
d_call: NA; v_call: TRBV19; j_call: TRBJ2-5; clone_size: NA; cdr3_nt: TGTGCCAGTAGTATAGGAGGGACCCAGTACTTC; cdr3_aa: CASSIGGTQYF
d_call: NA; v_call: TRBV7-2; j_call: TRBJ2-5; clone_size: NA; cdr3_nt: TGTGCCAGCAGCTTTGTGAGACGAGGAGAGACCCAGTACTTC; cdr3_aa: CASSFVRRGETQYF